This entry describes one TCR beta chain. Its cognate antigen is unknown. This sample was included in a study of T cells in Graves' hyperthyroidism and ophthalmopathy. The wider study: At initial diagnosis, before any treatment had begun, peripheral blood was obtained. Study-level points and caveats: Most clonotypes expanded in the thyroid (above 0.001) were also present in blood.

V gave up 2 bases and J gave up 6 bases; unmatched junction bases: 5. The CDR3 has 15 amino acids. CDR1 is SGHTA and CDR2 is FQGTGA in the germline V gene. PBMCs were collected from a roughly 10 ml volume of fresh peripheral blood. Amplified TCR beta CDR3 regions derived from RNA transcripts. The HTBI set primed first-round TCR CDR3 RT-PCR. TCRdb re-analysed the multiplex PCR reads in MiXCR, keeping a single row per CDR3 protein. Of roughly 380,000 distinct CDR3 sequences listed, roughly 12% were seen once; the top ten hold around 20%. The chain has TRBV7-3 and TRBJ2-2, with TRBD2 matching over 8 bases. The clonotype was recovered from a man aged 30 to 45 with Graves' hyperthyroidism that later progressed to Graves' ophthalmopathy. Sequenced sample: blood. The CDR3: CASSLLLGGAGELFF. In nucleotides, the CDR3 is TGTGCCAGCAGCTTACTTCTCGGGGGGGCCGGGGAGCTGTTTTTT.